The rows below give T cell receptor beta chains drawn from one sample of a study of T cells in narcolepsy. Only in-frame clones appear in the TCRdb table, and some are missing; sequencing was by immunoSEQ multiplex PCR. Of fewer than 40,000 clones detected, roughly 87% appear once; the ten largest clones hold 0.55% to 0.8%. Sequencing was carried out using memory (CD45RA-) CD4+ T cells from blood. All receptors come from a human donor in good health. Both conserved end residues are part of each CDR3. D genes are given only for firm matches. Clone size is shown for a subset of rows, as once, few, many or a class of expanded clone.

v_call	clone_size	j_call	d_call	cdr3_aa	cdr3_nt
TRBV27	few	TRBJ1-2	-	CATRAAVAGYTF	TGTGCCACCAGGGCAGCGGTGGCTGGCTACACCTTC
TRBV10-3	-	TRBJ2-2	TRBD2	CAISQTSGNSGELFF	TGTGCCATCAGTCAGACTAGCGGAAACTCCGGGGAGCTGTTTTTT
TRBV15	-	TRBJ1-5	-	CATSVDPMGNQPQHF	TGTGCCACCAGCGTGGACCCAATGGGGAATCAGCCCCAGCATTTT
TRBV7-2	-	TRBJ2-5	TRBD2	CASSLDRTSSRETQYF	TGTGCCAGCAGCTTAGATCGGACTAGCAGTAGGGAGACCCAGTACTTC
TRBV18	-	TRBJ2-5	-	CASSPPGLILETQYF	TGTGCCAGCTCACCGCCGGGACTGATTTTAGAGACCCAGTACTTC
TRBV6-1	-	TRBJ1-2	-	CASSEPQGPAYGYTF	TGTGCCAGCAGTGAACCACAGGGACCAGCCTATGGCTACACCTTC
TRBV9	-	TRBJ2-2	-	CASSVGPGNTGELFF	TGTGCCAGCAGCGTAGGCCCAGGTAACACCGGGGAGCTGTTTTTT
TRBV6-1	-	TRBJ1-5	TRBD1	CASSLDRGEPQHF	TGTGCCAGCAGCCTAGACAGGGGTGAGCCCCAGCATTTT
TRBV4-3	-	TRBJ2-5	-	CASSQDRRREGETQYF	TGCGCCAGCAGCCAAGATCGTCGGAGGGAAGGAGAGACCCAGTACTTC
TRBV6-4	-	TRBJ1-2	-	CASRNSPGGGYGYTF	TGTGCCAGCAGGAACTCCCCGGGGGGCGGCTATGGCTACACCTTC
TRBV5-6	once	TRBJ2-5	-	CASSLMHLETQYF	TGTGCCAGCAGCTTGATGCATTTGGAGACCCAGTACTTC
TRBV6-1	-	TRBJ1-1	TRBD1	CASRPNRGETEAFF	TGTGCCAGCAGGCCCAACAGGGGGGAGACTGAAGCTTTCTTT
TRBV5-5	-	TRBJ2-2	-	CASRRTGTVNTGELFF	TGTGCCAGCAGGAGGACCGGGACGGTGAACACCGGGGAGCTGTTTTTT
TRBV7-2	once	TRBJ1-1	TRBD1	CASLLGQGWTEAFF	TGTGCCAGCCTATTGGGACAGGGTTGGACTGAAGCTTTCTTT
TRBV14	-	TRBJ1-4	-	CASSESQGSGEKLFF	TGTGCCAGCAGCGAATCACAGGGTTCAGGGGAAAAACTGTTTTTT
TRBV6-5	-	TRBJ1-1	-	CASTWRGEAFF	TGTGCCAGCACCTGGAGGGGTGAAGCTTTCTTT
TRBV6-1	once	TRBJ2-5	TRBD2	CASMGSGPGETQYF	TGTGCCAGCATGGGTAGCGGGCCTGGAGAGACCCAGTACTTC
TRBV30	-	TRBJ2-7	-	CAWSSGGFAGEQYF	TGTGCCTGGAGCTCCGGGGGCTTTGCGGGGGAGCAGTACTTC
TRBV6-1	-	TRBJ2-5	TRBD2	CASSVLVAGGQETQYF	TGTGCCAGCAGTGTTCTGGTAGCGGGGGGACAAGAGACCCAGTACTTC
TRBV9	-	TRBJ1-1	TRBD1	CASSVGQGENTEAFF	TGTGCCAGCAGCGTGGGACAGGGGGAGAACACTGAAGCTTTCTTT
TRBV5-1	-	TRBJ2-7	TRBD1	CASSWQGGQGFYEQYF	TGCGCCAGCAGCTGGCAGGGCGGACAGGGATTCTACGAGCAGTACTTC
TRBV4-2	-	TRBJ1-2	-	CASSQLGTEPVYGYTF	TGTGCCAGCAGCCAGCTCGGGACGGAACCGGTCTATGGCTACACCTTC